This T cell receptor beta chain is from a study of blood T cell repertoires in COVID-19 (dated by TCRdb to 2018 to 2020). Background on the whole study: Samples from collaborators originated in the United States, Italy and Spain and spanned both the acute and convalescent phases of COVID-19. The repertoires were released in a freely available public database meant as a resource for research on the immune response to SARS-CoV-2. The dataset comprised deeply sampled blood TCRbeta repertoires from subjects exposed to, actively infected with, or recovered from COVID-19. Where available, HLA class I and class II types were obtained from metadata supplied by the sample provider rather than from assay-based typing. The sample metadata nearly always contained a de-identified subject ID, COVID-19 status, age in years and sex. The material from the prospective study consisted of cDNA or gDNA derived from T cells, B-cell-depleted T cells, or PBMCs. The samples were drawn from the first 160 participants of the ongoing ImmuneRACE study and from roughly 1,300 subjects provided by 6 global collaborators.

Study-wide conclusions, independent of this receptor: The amount of clinical and demographic metadata varied by source and participant and was provided uncurated.

TCRbeta CDR3 regions were amplified from genomic DNA by means of the immunoSEQ Assay, a bias-controlled multiplex PCR. In the source study's methods: Nucleated cell counts per sample were estimated from amplification of reference gene primers within the assay. To quantify the absolute abundance of each unique TCRbeta CDR3 rearrangement, sequence reads were collapsed and filtered. For each sample, productive Simpson clonality was calculated as the square root of Simpson's diversity index across productive rearrangements. This is the immuneACCESS table as TCRdb keeps it, with only in-frame sequences that have V and J called. A part of the clones is gone; compared with another copy, unresolved V genes explain less than half, and the rest is unexplained. The DNA was the basis for D and trimming; V, J and clone size are from that table. The sample contains hundreds of thousands of clones, roughly 90% of them found a single time. The ten largest clonotypes hold 0.8% to 1.3% of the sample.

CDR1 and CDR2 were assigned from the germline V gene (reference sequence) as LNHDA and SQIVND. CDR3 length: 12 amino acids, cysteine to phenylalanine. Only CDR3 DNA remains: 36 bases, in frame from the first base. At one collaborating source in Seattle, patients were enrolled during active infection and were followed longitudinally through the course of disease. The collaborating institutions used their own protocols to collect whole blood in K2EDTA tubes. Collaborator samples were shipped for TCRbeta analysis as frozen whole blood, isolated PBMCs, or DNA extracted from either sample type. Remarks on this clone: It has no known antigen specificity. The junction departs from germline at one end; a sequencing error may be responsible.

Specimen: peripheral blood. The source is a middle-aged woman with COVID-19, enrolled during active disease. In this chain, TRBV19 is recombined with TRBJ1-2; the D gene cannot be resolved reliably. The bases read TGTGCCAGTAGTACCACTCCTCTTCTACCCTTCTTC. Protein translation: CASSTTPLLPFF.